This paragraph reports one TCR beta chain. Its target is not known. This record belongs to a study of CD8 T cells in ankylosing spondylitis. The study, taken as a whole, reports: Disease-linked clones were reportedly significantly enriched in matched ankylosing spondylitis synovial fluid. Within peripheral blood, clones linked to disease were CD8+ and relatively rare.

V dropped 4 bases and J dropped 0; count of bases not matched to a gene: 4. CDR1 SGDLS and CDR2 YYNGEE come from the germline V gene. This CDR3 comprises 16 residues. It was by quantitative 5'-RACE with molecular barcodes that TCR beta libraries were made. TCRdb processed the 5' RACE reads anew with MiXCR; each CDR3 protein has one entry. The sample consists of under 15,000 distinct CDR3 sequences, around 2.8% of them appearing once. This chain connects TRBV9 to TRBJ2-2; TRBD1 matches at 9 bases. What was sequenced was blood, either unsorted or a sorted T cell fraction (not recorded which). The receptor's source is a male donor with ankylosing spondylitis or in good health (not recorded which). CDR3 sequence reads: CASSHRQGANTGELFF. In DNA form, the CDR3 reads TGTGCCAGCAGCCACCGACAGGGGGCGAACACCGGGGAGCTGTTTTTT.